The present T cell receptor beta chain was sequenced within a study of blood T cell repertoires in COVID-19 (dated by TCRdb to between 2020 and 2021). Regarding the study in general: Samples covering the acute and convalescent phases of COVID-19 were provided by collaborators in the United States, Italy and Spain. The dataset comprised deeply sampled blood TCRbeta repertoires from subjects exposed to, actively infected with, or recovered from COVID-19. Samples were obtained from the ongoing ImmuneRACE study (first 160 participants) and from 1,254 subjects provided by 6 global collaborators. Where available, HLA class I and class II types were taken from metadata supplied by the sample provider and were not determined by assay-based typing. The prospective study material was composed of cDNA or gDNA derived from T cells, B-cell-depleted T cells, or PBMCs. The repertoires were released in a freely available public database meant as a resource for research on the immune response to SARS-CoV-2. Sample metadata almost always included a de-identified subject ID, COVID-19 status, age in years and sex.

Study-level results and caveats: Clinical and demographic metadata were provided uncurated, with the amount varying by source and participant.

The immunoSEQ Assay, a bias-controlled multiplex PCR, was used to amplify TCRbeta CDR3 regions from genomic DNA. Under the source paper's analysis protocol: The number of nucleated cells in each sample was estimated from the amplification of reference gene primers within the assay. Sequence reads were collapsed and filtered to measure the absolute abundance of every unique TCRbeta CDR3 rearrangement. Productive Simpson clonality was computed per sample as the square root of Simpson's diversity index over productive rearrangements. TCRdb retrieved this table from immuneACCESS and kept in-frame rearrangements only. Not all clones are present; in checked studies, unresolved V genes account for under half, and no reason is known for the remainder. The V and J calls and clone size come from that table; D and trimming were worked out from the DNA. For this sample there are 110,000 to 150,000 clones; 88% appear just once. The leading ten clones occupy 1.7% of the sample.

Whole blood was collected in K2EDTA tubes by collaborating institutions according to the institutions' own protocols. For TCRbeta analysis, collaborators shipped samples as frozen whole blood, isolated PBMCs, or DNA extracted from either of those sample types. Its CDR3 holds 14 amino acids, cysteine through phenylalanine. Only the CDR3 part of the read is kept: 42 bases, read in frame from the first base. Compared with germline, V lacks 7 bases and J lacks 4 bases; bases without a gene match: 9. The germline V gene supplies CDR1 MDHEN and CDR2 SYDVKM. This clone was counted a single time. Its antigen has not been determined. No base quality values were provided; no much bigger clone lies one nucleotide off.

This TCR derives from a woman aged 45-65 years with acute or convalescent COVID-19. The V gene is TRBV28 and the J gene is TRBJ2-5, with 7 bases in between that match TRBD1. Sequenced material: peripheral blood. The DNA sequence is as follows: TGTGCCAGCAACACGCCGGGACAGAGAGAGACCCAGTACTTC. This yields the protein CASNTPGQRETQYF.